This T cell receptor beta chain was captured by sequencing in a study of cytomegalovirus exposure and HLA in healthy donors. CDR1 and CDR2 from the germline V gene are WNHNN and SYGVQD (reference sequence). CDR3 length: 16 amino acids. V was cut by 6 bases and J by 5 bases, with 20 bases left in between. PCR used 60 Vbeta primers and 13 Jbeta primers. Sequencing was performed with immunoSEQ multiplex PCR; in TCRdb, only in-frame clones are kept and a portion is missing. Of 150,000 to 200,000 clones listed, roughly 80% were seen once; the top ten hold more than 7%. What was sequenced was PBMCs. The clonotype comes from a male donor in good health and CMV-seropositive. This chain joins TRBV10-1 and TRBJ2-1; maybe TRBD1 (6 bases). The CDR3 bases are TGCGCCAGCAGCGATCACAGGGCGGCACGGGACAATGAGCAGTTCTTC. It is translated as CASSDHRAARDNEQFF.